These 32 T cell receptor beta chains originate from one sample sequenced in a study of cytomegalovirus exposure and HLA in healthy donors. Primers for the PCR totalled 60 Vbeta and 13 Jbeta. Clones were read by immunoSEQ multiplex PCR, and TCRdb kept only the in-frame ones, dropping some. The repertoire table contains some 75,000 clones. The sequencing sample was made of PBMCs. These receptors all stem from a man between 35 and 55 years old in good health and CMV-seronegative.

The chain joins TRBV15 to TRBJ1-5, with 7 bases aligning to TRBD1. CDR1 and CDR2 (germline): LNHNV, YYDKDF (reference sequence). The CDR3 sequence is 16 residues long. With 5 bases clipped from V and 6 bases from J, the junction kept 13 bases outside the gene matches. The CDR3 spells CATSPSLAGGAQPQHF. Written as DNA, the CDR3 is TGTGCCACCAGCCCGAGCCTCGCAGGGGGTGCTCAGCCCCAGCATTTT.

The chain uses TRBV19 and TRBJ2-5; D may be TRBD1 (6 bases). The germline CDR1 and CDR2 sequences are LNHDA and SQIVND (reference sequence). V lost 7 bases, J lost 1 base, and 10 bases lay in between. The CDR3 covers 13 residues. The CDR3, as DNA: TGTGCCAGTACCGGGACAACCCAAGAGACCCAGTACTTC. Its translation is CASTGTTQETQYF.

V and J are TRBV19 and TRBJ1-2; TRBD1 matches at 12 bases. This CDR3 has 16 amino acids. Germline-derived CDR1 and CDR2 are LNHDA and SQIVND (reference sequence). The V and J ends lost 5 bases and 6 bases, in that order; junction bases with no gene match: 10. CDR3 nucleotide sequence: TGTGCCAGTAGTCCGGGGACAGGGGGCGCGAATAATGGCTACACCTTC. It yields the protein CASSPGTGGANNGYTF.

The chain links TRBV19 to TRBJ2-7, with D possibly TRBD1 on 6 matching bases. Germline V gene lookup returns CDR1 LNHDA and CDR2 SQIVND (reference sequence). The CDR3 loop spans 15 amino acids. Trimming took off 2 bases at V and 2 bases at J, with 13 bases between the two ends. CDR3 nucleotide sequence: TGTGCCAGTAGTATACGGGCAGGGGTGACCTACGAGCAGTACTTC. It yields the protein CASSIRAGVTYEQYF.

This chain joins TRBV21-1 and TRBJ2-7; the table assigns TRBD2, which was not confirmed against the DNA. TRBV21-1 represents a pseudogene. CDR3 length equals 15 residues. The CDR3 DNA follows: TGTGCCAGCAGCAAGAAGGGACTCCCTGGCTACGAGCAGTACTTC. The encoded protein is CASSKKGLPGYEQYF.

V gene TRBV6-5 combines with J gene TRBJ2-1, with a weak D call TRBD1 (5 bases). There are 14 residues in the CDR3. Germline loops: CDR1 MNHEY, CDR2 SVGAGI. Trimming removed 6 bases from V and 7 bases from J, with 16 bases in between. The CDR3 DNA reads TGTGCCAGCAGGGGGCCCAACCGCGTGAATGAGCAGTTCTTC. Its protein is CASRGPNRVNEQFF.

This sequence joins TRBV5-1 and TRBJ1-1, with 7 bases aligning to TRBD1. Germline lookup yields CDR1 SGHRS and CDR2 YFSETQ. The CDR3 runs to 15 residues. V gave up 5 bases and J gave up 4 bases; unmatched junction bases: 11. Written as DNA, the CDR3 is TGCGCCAGCAGTAATGAGGGGGCGCGGGGCACTGAAGCTTTCTTT. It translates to CASSNEGARGTEAFF.

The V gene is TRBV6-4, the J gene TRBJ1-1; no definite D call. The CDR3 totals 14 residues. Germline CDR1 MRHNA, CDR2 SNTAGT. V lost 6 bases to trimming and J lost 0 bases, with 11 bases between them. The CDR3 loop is CASRPQPLNTEAFF. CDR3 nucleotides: TGTGCCAGCAGACCACAGCCGCTGAACACTGAAGCTTTCTTT.

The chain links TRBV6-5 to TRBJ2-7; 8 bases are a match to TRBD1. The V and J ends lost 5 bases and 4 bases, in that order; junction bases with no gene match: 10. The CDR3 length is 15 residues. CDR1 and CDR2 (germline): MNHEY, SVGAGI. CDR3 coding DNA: TGTGCCAGCAGTCTCTCCCGGACAGGGCGGTACGAGCAGTACTTC. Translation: CASSLSRTGRYEQYF.

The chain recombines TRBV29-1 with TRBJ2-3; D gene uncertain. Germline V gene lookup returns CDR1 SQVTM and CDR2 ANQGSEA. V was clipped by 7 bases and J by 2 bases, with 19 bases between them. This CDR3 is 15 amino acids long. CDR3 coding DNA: TGCAGCGCCGTGATTTCCGCGCGCTACACAGATACGCAGTATTTT. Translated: CSAVISARYTDTQYF.

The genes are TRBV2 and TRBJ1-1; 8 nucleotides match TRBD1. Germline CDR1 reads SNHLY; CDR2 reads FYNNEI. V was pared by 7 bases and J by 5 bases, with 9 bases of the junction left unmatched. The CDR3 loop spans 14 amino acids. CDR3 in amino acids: CASTRPGGYTEAFF. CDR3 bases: TGTGCCAGCACCCGTCCAGGGGGCTATACTGAAGCTTTCTTT. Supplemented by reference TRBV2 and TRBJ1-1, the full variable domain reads EPEVTQTPSHQVTQMGQEVILRCVPISNHLYFYWYRQILGQKVEFLVSFYNNEISEKSEIFDDQFSVERPDGSNFTLKIRSTKLEDSAMYFCASTRPGGYTEAFFGQGTRLTVV.

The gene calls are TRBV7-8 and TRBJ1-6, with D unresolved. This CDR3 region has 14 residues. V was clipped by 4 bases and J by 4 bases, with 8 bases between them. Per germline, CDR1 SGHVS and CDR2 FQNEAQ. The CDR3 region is CASSYSVYNSPLHF. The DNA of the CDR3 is TGTGCCAGCAGCTACTCTGTTTATAATTCACCCCTCCACTTT.

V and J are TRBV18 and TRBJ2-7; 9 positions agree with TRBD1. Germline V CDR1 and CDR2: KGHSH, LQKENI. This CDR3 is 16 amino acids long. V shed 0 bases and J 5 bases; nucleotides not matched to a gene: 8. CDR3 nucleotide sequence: TGTGCCAGCTCACCACCGTCGGGACAGGGTAACCACGAGCAGTACTTC. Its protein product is CASSPPSGQGNHEQYF. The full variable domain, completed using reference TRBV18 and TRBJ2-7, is NAGVMQNPRHLVRRRGQEARLRCSPMKGHSHVYWYRQLPEEGLKFMVYLQKENIIDESGMPKERFSAEFPKEGPSILRIQQVVRGDSAAYFCASSPPSGQGNHEQYFGPGTRLTVT.

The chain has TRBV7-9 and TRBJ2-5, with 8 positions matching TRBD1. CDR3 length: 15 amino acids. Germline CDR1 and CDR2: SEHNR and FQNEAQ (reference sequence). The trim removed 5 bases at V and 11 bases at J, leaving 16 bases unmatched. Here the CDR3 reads CASSQGTGGDGEQYF. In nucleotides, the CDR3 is TGTGCCAGCAGCCAAGGGACAGGCGGGGATGGGGAGCAGTACTTC. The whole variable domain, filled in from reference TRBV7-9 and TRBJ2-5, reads DTGVSQNPRHKITKRGQNVTFRCDPISEHNRLYWYRQTLGQGPEFLTYFQNEAQLEKSRLLSDRFSAERPKGSFSTLEIQRTEQGDSAMYLCASSQGTGGDGEQYFGPGTRLLVL.

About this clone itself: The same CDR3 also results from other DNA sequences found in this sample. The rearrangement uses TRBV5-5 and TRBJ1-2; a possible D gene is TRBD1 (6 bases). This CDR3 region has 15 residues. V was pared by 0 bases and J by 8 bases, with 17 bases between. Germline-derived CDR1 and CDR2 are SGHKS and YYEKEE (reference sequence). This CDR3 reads CASSLDSDRKAGYTF. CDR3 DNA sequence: TGTGCCAGCAGCTTGGACTCCGACAGGAAGGCCGGCTACACCTTC.

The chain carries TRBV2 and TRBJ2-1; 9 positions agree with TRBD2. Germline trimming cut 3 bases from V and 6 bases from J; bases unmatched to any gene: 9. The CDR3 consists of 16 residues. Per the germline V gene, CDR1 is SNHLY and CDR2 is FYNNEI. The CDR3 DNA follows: TGTGCCAGCAGTGACGCTCGGAGACTAGCGGCCAATGAGCAGTTCTTC. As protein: CASSDARRLAANEQFF.

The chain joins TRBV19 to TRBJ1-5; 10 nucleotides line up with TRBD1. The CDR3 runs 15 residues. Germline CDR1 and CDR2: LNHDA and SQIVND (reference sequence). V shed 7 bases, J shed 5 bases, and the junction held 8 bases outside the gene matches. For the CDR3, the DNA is TGTGCCAGTAATCCTACAGGGACAGGGGATCAGCCCCAGCATTTT. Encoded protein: CASNPTGTGDQPQHF.

The CDR3 spells CASSFNGPGEQYF. The CDR3 DNA follows: TGTGCCAGCAGTTTCAACGGTCCTGGCGAGCAGTACTTC. V is TRBV6-5 and J is TRBJ2-7; D ambiguous. Germline V gene sequence: CDR1 MNHEY, CDR2 SVGAGI. The CDR3 has 13 amino acids. V lost 4 bases and J lost 6, with 13 bases in between.

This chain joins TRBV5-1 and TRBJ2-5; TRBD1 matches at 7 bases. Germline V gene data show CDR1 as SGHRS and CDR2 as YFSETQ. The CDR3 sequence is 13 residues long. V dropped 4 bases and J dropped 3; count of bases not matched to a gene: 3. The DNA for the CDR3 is TGCGCCAGCAGCATAGGGACAGAAGAGACCCAGTACTTC. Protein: CASSIGTEETQYF. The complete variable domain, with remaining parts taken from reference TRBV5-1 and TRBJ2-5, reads KAGVTQTPRYLIKTRGQQVTLSCSPISGHRSVSWYQQTPGQGLQFLFEYFSETQRNKGNFPGRFSGRQFSNSRSEMNVSTLELGDSALYLCASSIGTEETQYFGPGTRLLVL.

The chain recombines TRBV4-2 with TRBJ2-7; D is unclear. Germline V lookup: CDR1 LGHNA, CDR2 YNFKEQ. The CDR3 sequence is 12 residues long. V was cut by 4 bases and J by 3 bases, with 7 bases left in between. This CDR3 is CASSRGVYEQYF. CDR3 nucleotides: TGTGCCAGCAGCCGAGGAGTCTACGAGCAGTACTTC.

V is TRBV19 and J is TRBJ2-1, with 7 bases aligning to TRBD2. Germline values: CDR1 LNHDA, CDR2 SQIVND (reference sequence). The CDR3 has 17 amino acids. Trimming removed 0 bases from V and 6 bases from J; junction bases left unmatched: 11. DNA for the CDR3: TGTGCCAGTAGTATAGATAGGGAGGGGTACCCCTCCAATGAGCAGTTCTTC. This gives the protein CASSIDREGYPSNEQFF. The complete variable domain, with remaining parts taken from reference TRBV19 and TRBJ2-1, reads DGGITQSPKYLFRKEGQNVTLSCEQNLNHDAMYWYRQDPGQGLRLIYYSQIVNDFQKGDIAEGYSVSREKKESFPLTVTSAQKNPTAFYLCASSIDREGYPSNEQFFGPGTRLTVL.

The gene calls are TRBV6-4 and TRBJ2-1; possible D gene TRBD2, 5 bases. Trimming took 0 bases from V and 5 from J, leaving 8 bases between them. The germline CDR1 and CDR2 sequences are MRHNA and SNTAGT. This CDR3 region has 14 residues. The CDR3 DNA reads TGTGCCAGCAGTGACTCTAGCGAGAACAATGAGCAGTTCTTC. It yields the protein CASSDSSENNEQFF.

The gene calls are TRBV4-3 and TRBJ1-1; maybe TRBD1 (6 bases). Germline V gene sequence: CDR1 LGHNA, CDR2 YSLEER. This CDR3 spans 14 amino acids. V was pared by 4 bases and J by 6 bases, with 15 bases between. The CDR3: CASSPRLRQAEAFF. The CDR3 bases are TGCGCCAGCAGCCCCAGACTCCGACAGGCTGAAGCTTTCTTT.

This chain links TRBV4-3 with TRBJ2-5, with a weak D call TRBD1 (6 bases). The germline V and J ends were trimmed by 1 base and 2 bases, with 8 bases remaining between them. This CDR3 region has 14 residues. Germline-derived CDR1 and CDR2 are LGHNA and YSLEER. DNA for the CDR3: TGCGCCAGCAGCCAAGTGGGGGCTCAAGAGACCCAGTACTTC. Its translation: CASSQVGAQETQYF.

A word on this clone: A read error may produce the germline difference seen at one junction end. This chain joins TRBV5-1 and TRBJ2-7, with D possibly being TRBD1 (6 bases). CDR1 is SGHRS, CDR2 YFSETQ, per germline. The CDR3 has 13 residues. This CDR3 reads CASSMGQVYEQHF. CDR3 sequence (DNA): TGCGCCAGCAGCATGGGACAAGTCTACGAGCAGCACTTC.

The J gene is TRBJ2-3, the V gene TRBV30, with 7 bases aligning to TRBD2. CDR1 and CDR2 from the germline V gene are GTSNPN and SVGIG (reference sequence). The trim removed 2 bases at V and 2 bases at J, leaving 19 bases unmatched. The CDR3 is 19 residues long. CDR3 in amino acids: CAWSRRTRSGPPHTDTQYF. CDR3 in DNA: TGTGCCTGGAGTCGTCGGACTAGATCCGGTCCCCCACACACAGATACGCAGTATTTT.

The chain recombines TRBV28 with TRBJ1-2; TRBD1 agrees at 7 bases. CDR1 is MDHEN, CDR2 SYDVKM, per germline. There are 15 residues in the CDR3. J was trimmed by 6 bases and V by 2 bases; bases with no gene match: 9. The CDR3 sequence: CASSLSQTGKDGYTF. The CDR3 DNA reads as TGTGCCAGCAGTTTAAGCCAGACAGGGAAGGATGGCTACACCTTC.

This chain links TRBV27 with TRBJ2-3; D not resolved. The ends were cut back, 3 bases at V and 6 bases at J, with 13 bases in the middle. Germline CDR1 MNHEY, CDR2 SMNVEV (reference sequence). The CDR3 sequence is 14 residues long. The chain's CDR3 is CASSFLAASDTQYF. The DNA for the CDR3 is TGTGCCAGCAGTTTCCTCGCGGCCTCCGATACGCAGTATTTT.

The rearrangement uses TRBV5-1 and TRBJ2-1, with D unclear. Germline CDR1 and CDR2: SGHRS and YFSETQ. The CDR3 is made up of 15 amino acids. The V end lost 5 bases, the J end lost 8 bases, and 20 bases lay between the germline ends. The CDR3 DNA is TGCGCCAGCAGGAATTGGGTTTCTGGAGAACATGAGCAGTTCTTC. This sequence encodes CASRNWVSGEHEQFF.

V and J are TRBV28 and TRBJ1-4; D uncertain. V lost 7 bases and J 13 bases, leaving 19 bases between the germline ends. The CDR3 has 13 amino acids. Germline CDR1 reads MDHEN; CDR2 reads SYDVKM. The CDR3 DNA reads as TGTGCCAGCATGCGTTCCCGGTCGGGAGTACTGTTTTTT. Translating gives CASMRSRSGVLFF.

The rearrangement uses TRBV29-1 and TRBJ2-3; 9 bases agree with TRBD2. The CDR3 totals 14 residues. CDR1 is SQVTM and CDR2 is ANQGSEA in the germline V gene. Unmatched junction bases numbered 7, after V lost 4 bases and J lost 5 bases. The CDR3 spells CSVVGRGGIDTQYF. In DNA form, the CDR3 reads TGCAGCGTTGTTGGGCGGGGGGGCATAGATACGCAGTATTTT.

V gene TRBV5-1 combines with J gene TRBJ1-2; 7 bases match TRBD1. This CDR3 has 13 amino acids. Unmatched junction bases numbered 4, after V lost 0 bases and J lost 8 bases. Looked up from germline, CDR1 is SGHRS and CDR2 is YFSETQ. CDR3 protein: CASSLGNRGGYTF. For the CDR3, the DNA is TGCGCCAGCAGCTTGGGGAACAGGGGCGGCTACACCTTC.